These 21 T cell receptor beta chains originate from one sample sequenced in a study of spatial heterogeneity in lung cancer. Study-wide findings and caveats: Expanded intratumoral alpha and beta TCR counts tracked tumor mutation counts.

Time point meaning: sample taken at primary tumor resection. The antigens for these receptors are not known. TCRdb reprocessed the 5' RACE reads via MiXCR and lists one record per CDR3 protein. Of some 5,600 distinct CDR3 sequences listed, about 4.9% were seen once; the top ten hold about a quarter. The source material was lung tumor tissue, sampled at surgery. The source of these receptors is a male donor with early-stage non-small cell lung cancer.

This clonotype is judged medium-sized (0.01 to 0.1%). Found in a library prepared for alpha chains, this beta chain is an off-target read, and its abundance has little meaning. V usage is TRBV2 and J usage is TRBJ1-6; TRBD1 matches 7 bases. Germline V gene data show CDR1 as SNHLY and CDR2 as FYNNEI. The CDR3 runs to 14 residues. With V trimmed by 6 bases and J by 10 bases, 9 bases remained unmatched. The CDR3 DNA reads TGTGCCAGCAGCCCTGGGGACAGAAAATCACCCCTCCACTTT. This gives the protein CASSPGDRKSPLHF.

This clonotype was found many times. The library was prepared for alpha chains; this beta chain is a stray read, so its frequency means little. This chain connects TRBV5-6 to TRBJ2-7, with D possibly being TRBD1 (6 bases). The V and J ends lost 7 bases and 4 bases respectively, with 12 bases between them. This CDR3 comprises 12 residues. CDR1 and CDR2 (germline): SGHDT, YYEEEE. CDR3 amino acids: CASSQGGYEQYF. The CDR3 nucleotides read TGTGCCAGCTCCCAAGGGGGATACGAGCAGTACTTC.

This clonotype was picked up many times. Within a library made for alpha chains, this beta chain is off target, and its count is uninformative. This chain connects TRBV29-1 to TRBJ1-1; 8 bases line up with TRBD1. Germline lookup yields CDR1 SQVTM and CDR2 ANQGSEA. CDR3 length: 14 residues. The junction had 14 bases not matched to a gene; V was cut back by 8 bases and J by 6 bases. CDR3 loop: CSTGQGTSLSEAFF. In DNA form, the CDR3 reads TGCAGCACAGGACAGGGAACTTCTTTGTCTGAAGCTTTCTTT.

This clonotype was seen at least ten times. The size of this beta chain means little, since it is a stray read in a library made for alpha chains. The chain recombines TRBV19 with TRBJ2-1; D is uncertain. The V end was cut by 5 bases, the J end by 4 bases, with 6 bases between. In germline, CDR1 is LNHDA, CDR2 SQIVND (reference sequence). The CDR3 runs 12 residues. CDR3 in DNA: TGTGCCAGTAGTCTCAGTTACAATGAGCAGTTCTTC. Translation: CASSLSYNEQFF.

This clonotype has a handful of counts. This beta chain represents an off-target read in a library built for alpha chains; its size is of limited meaning. The chain combines TRBV7-2 with TRBJ2-3, with D unclear. This CDR3 has 11 residues. CDR1 is SGHTA, CDR2 FQGNSA, per germline. The V end was cut by 3 bases, the J end by 6 bases, with 4 bases between. The CDR3 region is CASSFGDTQYF. The CDR3 DNA is TGTGCCAGCAGCTTCGGTGATACGCAGTATTTT.

This clonotype is labeled medium-sized. Within a library made for alpha chains, this beta chain is off target, and its count is uninformative. The rearrangement uses TRBV20-1 and TRBJ2-1, with 7 bases aligning to TRBD2. CDR3 length: 15 amino acids. Germline V CDR1 and CDR2: DFQATT, SNEGSKA (reference sequence). J gave up 3 bases and V 0 bases, and 5 bases lay outside the gene matches. The CDR3, as DNA: TGCAGTGCTAGAGATCCCCGGGGGGACTACAATGAGCAGTTCTTC. The encoded protein is CSARDPRGDYNEQFF.

This clonotype was counted many times. As an off-target read in a library built for alpha chains, this beta chain has a frequency of little significance. The chain is built from TRBV4-2 and TRBJ1-1, with 7 bases aligning to TRBD1. CDR3 length: 14 residues. Germline CDR1 is LGHNA and CDR2 is YNFKEQ. Losses at the gene ends were 4 bases for V and 5 bases for J; bases not matched to a gene: 7. In nucleotides, the CDR3 is TGTGCCAGCAGCCCTAAGGGGGCGGGGACTGAAGCTTTCTTT. This sequence encodes CASSPKGAGTEAFF.

This clonotype qualifies as large. This beta chain turned up in a library designed for alpha chains; as an off-target read, its abundance says little. This sequence joins TRBV6-2 or TRBV6-3 and TRBJ1-2; TRBD1 aligns across 9 bases. Germline V gives CDR1 MNHEY, CDR2 SVGEGT. The CDR3 runs 13 residues. The J segment lost 6 bases and the V segment lost 7 bases, leaving 6 bases of the junction unmatched. CDR3 region: CASTATGGNGYTF. In nucleotides, the CDR3 is TGTGCCAGCACCGCGACAGGGGGGAATGGCTACACCTTC.

Many counts were recorded for this clonotype. The library was prepared for alpha chains; this beta chain is a stray read, so its frequency means little. The V and J genes are TRBV5-1 and TRBJ2-3, with D perhaps TRBD1 (5 bases). V gave up 6 bases and J gave up 0 bases, with 11 bases separating them. This CDR3 region has 14 residues. CDR1 is SGHRS and CDR2 is YFSETQ in the germline V gene. CDR3: CASTGLISTDTQYF. The CDR3 DNA reads as TGCGCCAGCACAGGGTTAATAAGCACAGATACGCAGTATTTT.

This clonotype is categorized as medium-sized. The library was prepared for alpha chains; this beta chain is a stray read, so its frequency means little. The chain links TRBV7-8 to TRBJ2-3; 7 nucleotides align to TRBD1. This CDR3 is 15 amino acids long. Germline assignment: CDR1 SGHVS and CDR2 FQNEAQ. V trimming: 5 bases; J trimming: 1 base; junction bases outside the gene matches: 6. As DNA, the CDR3 is TGTGCCAGCAGCACTACAGGGGCCCGCACAGATACGCAGTATTTT. Amino acids: CASSTTGARTDTQYF.

Sample share makes this clonotype medium-sized (0.01 to 0.1%). The library was designed around alpha chains, so this beta chain is a stray read whose abundance carries little weight. The rearrangement uses TRBV23-1 and TRBJ1-5; D unclear. TRBV23-1 is noted as an ORF with a role that remains uncertain. V lost 9 bases to trimming and J lost 4 bases, with 13 bases between them. The CDR3 contains 13 residues. The CDR3 region has the DNA TGCGCCAGGGAAACCTGTTGTAATCAGCCCCAGCATTTT. Translated, it gives CARETCCNQPQHF.

This clonotype was seen ten or more times. Found in a library prepared for alpha chains, this beta chain is an off-target read, and its abundance has little meaning. The chain links TRBV7-2 to TRBJ2-1, with D possibly being TRBD1 or TRBD2 (6 bases each). The CDR3 extends over 15 amino acids. Germline V gene data show CDR1 as SGHTA and CDR2 as FQGNSA. Trimming took 4 bases from V and 1 from J, leaving 11 bases between them. The CDR3 sequence is CASSSQGTSYNEQFF. DNA for the CDR3: TGTGCCAGCAGCTCCCAGGGGACTTCCTACAATGAGCAGTTCTTC.

This clonotype was recorded at least ten times. This beta chain is off target for a library built for alpha chains, so its abundance means little. The chain combines TRBV4-3 with TRBJ2-4; D gene uncertain. V was shortened by 0 bases and J by 0 bases, with 6 bases between the two germline ends. This CDR3 has 15 residues. Germline V gene sequence: CDR1 LGHNA, CDR2 YSLEER. CDR3 residues: CASSQDSLAKNIQYF. As DNA, the CDR3 is TGCGCCAGCAGCCAAGATAGCCTAGCCAAAAACATTCAGTACTTC.

In its sample, this clonotype ranks as medium-sized (0.01 to 0.1%). The library was prepared for alpha chains; this beta chain is a stray read, so its frequency means little. This chain joins TRBV2 and TRBJ2-3; D possibly corresponds to TRBD1 (5 bases). There are 14 residues in the CDR3. Germline V CDR1 and CDR2: SNHLY, FYNNEI. Trimming removed 1 base from V and 4 bases from J, with 9 bases in between. In nucleotides, the CDR3 is TGTGCCAGCAGTGAAGGTCAGGGTGCAGATACGCAGTATTTT. It codes for CASSEGQGADTQYF. Variable domain in full (rest from reference TRBV2 and TRBJ2-3): EPEVTQTPSHQVTQMGQEVILRCVPISNHLYFYWYRQILGQKVEFLVSFYNNEISEKSEIFDDQFSVERPDGSNFTLKIRSTKLEDSAMYFCASSEGQGADTQYFGPGTRLTVL.

This clonotype was counted at least ten times. Little can be read into the size of this beta chain, an off-target read in a library designed for alpha chains. The chain has TRBV4-3 and TRBJ2-1, with D possibly being TRBD2 (7 bases). From germline, CDR1 is LGHNA and CDR2 YSLEER. The V gene lost 0 bases and the J gene lost 7 bases, with 19 bases spanning the gap. There are 17 residues in the CDR3. The CDR3 bases are TGCGCCAGCAGCCAAGAGAGGACTAGGGGGAATTTGAATGAGCAGTTCTTC. Translated: CASSQERTRGNLNEQFF.

This clonotype came up many times. This beta chain came through as a stray read in a library set up for alpha chains, and its size says little. J is TRBJ1-3 and V is TRBV12-5, with TRBD1 matching over 9 bases. CDR3 size: 17 residues. J lost 3 bases, V lost 0 bases, and 6 bases had no gene match. Germline CDR1 and CDR2: LGHNT and FRNRAP. The CDR3 nucleotides are TGTGCTAGTGGTTTGGTACAGGGGGCAGGTGGTGGAAACACCATATATTTT. This gives the protein CASGLVQGAGGGNTIYF.

This clonotype was seen repeatedly, ten times or more. Being off target in a library aimed at alpha chains, this beta chain has a size of little meaning. The chain uses TRBV28 and TRBJ2-7; TRBD1 is a possible D gene (5 bases). V lost 3 bases and J lost 1, with 10 bases in between. CDR3 length equals 14 residues. The germline gives CDR1 MDHEN, CDR2 SYDVKM. The CDR3 DNA sequence: TGTGCCAGCAGTTTCTGGCAGGGATCCTACGAGCAGTACTTC. Protein sequence: CASSFWQGSYEQYF.

This clonotype was seen many times. This beta chain is off target for a library built for alpha chains, so its abundance means little. In DNA form, the CDR3 reads TGTGCCAGCAGCGTAAACCGACAGGACACCGGGGAGCTGTTTTTT. This codes for CASSVNRQDTGELFF. The chain is built from TRBV7-6 and TRBJ2-2; D may be TRBD1 (6 bases). V dropped 5 bases and J dropped 3 bases, with 13 bases sitting between them. This CDR3 is 15 amino acids long. The germline CDR1 and CDR2 sequences are SGHVS and FNYEAQ.

This clonotype qualifies as medium-sized. Because this beta chain is a stray read in a library intended to capture alpha chains, its abundance should not be given much weight. V gene TRBV4-3 combines with J gene TRBJ2-2; D may be TRBD1 or TRBD2 (6 bases each). The CDR3 totals 16 residues. V was cut by 1 base and J by 3 bases, with 12 bases left in between. The germline gives CDR1 LGHNA, CDR2 YSLEER. The CDR3 DNA is TGCGCCAGCAGCCAAGGGGGGGCAGACTACACCGGGGAGCTGTTTTTT. It codes for CASSQGGADYTGELFF.

This clonotype was counted many times. Being off target in a library aimed at alpha chains, this beta chain has a size of little meaning. The J gene is TRBJ2-5, the V gene TRBV20-1; D not certain. There are 16 residues in the CDR3. Germline CDR1 and CDR2: DFQATT and SNEGSKA (reference sequence). The V gene lost 0 bases and the J gene lost 5 bases, with 19 bases spanning the gap. This CDR3 is CSARDWKVVKIETQYF. The CDR3 DNA reads as TGCAGTGCTAGAGATTGGAAGGTTGTTAAGATTGAGACCCAGTACTTC.

At least ten counts were recorded for this clonotype. This beta chain is off target for a library built for alpha chains, so its abundance means little. This chain uses TRBV5-1 with TRBJ1-1; tentatively, D is TRBD1 (5 bases). Trimming took off 4 bases at V and 5 bases at J, with 18 bases between the two ends. The CDR3 is made up of 15 amino acids. The germline V gene encodes CDR1 SGHRS and CDR2 YFSETQ. The CDR3 loop reads CASSRMQGGSTEAFF. The CDR3 DNA sequence: TGCGCCAGCAGCAGGATGCAGGGAGGGTCAACTGAAGCTTTCTTT.